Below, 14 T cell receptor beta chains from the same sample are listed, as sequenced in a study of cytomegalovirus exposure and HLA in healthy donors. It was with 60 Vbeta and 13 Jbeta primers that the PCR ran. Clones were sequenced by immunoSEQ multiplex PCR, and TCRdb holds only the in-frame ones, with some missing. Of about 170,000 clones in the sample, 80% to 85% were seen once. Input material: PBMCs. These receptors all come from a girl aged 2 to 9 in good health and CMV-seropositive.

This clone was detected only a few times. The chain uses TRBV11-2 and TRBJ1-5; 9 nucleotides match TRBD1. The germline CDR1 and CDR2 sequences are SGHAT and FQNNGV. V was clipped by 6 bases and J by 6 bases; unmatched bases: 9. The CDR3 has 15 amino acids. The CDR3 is CASSSDRGLGQPQHF. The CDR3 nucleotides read TGTGCCAGCAGTTCTGACAGGGGGTTAGGTCAGCCCCAGCATTTT.

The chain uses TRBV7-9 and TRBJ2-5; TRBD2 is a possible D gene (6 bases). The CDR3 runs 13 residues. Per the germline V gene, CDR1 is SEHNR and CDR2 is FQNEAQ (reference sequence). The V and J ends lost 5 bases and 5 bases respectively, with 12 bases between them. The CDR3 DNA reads TGTGCCAGCAGCGGGCTAGCGTCCGAGACCCAGTACTTC. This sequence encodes CASSGLASETQYF.

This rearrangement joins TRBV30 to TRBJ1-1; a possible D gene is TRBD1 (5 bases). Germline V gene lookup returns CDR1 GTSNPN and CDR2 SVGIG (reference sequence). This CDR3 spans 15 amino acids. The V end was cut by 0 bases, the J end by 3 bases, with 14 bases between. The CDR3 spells CAWSVWVRGDTEAFF. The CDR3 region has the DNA TGTGCCTGGAGTGTCTGGGTACGGGGGGACACTGAAGCTTTCTTT.

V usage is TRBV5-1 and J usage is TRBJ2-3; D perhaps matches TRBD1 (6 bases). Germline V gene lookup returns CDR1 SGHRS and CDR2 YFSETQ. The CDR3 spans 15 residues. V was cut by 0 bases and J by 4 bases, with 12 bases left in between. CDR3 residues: CASSLGTGKADTQYF. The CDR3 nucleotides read TGCGCCAGCAGCTTGGGAACAGGGAAGGCAGATACGCAGTATTTT.

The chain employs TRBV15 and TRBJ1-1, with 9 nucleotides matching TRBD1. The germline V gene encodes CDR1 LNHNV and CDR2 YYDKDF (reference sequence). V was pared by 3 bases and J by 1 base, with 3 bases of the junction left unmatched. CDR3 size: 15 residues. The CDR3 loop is CATSSRGQGNTEAFF. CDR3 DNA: TGTGCCACCAGCAGCCGGGGACAGGGGAACACTGAAGCTTTCTTT. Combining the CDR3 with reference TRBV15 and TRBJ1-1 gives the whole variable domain DAMVIQNPRYQVTQFGKPVTLSCSQTLNHNVMYWYQQKSSQAPKLLFHYYDKDFNNEADTPDNFQSRRPNTSFCFLDIRSPGLGDTAMYLCATSSRGQGNTEAFFGQGTRLTVV.

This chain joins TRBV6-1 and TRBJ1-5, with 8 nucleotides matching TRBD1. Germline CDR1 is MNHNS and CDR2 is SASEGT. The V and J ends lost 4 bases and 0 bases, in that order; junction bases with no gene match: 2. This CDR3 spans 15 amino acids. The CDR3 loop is CASSAGGSSNQPQHF. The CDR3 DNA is TGTGCCAGCAGTGCAGGGGGCTCTAGCAATCAGCCCCAGCATTTT.

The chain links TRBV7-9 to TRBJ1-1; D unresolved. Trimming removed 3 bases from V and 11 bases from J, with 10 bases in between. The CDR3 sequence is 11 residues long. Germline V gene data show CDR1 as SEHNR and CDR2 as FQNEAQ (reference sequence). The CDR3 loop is CASSFKKEAFF. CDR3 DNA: TGTGCCAGCAGCTTTAAAAAAGAGGCTTTCTTT. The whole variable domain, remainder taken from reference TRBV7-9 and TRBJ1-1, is DTGVSQNPRHKITKRGQNVTFRCDPISEHNRLYWYRQTLGQGPEFLTYFQNEAQLEKSRLLSDRFSAERPKGSFSTLEIQRTEQGDSAMYLCASSFKKEAFFGQGTRLTVV.

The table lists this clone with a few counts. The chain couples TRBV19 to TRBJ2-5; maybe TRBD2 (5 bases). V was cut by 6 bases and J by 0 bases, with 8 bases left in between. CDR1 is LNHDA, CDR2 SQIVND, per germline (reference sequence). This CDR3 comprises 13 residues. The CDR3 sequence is CASRVGNQETQYF. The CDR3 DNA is TGTGCCAGTAGGGTCGGGAACCAAGAGACCCAGTACTTC.

This chain's CDR3 is CASSLRTGGASGANVLTF. The CDR3 nucleotides read TGTGCCAGCAGCTTACGGACAGGGGGGGCTTCTGGGGCCAACGTCCTGACTTTC. The rearrangement uses TRBV5-4 and TRBJ2-6, with TRBD1 identical over 10 bases. V was pared by 2 bases and J by 1 base, with 6 bases of the junction left unmatched. CDR1 and CDR2 (germline): SGHNT, YYREEE (reference sequence). The CDR3 extends over 18 amino acids.

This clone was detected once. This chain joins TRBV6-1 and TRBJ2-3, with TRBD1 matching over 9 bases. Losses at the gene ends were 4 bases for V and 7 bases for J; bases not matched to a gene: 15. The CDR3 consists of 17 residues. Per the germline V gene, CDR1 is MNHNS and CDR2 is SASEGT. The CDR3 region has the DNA TGTGCCAGCAGTGGACTGCCGGGACAGGGAGGTCGAAATACGCAGTATTTT. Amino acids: CASSGLPGQGGRNTQYF.

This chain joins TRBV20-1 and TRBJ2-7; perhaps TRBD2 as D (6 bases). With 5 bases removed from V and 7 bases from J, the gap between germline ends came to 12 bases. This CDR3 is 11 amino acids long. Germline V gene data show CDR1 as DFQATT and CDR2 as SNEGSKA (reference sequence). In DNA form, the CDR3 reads TGCAGTGCTGTCGGGAGCAGGGAGCAGTACTTC. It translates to CSAVGSREQYF.

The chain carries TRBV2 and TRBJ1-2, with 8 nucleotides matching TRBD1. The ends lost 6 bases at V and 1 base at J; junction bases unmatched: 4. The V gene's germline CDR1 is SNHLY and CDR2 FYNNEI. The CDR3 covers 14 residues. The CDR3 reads CASREGQVNYGYTF. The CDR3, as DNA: TGTGCCAGCAGGGAGGGACAGGTTAACTATGGCTACACCTTC.

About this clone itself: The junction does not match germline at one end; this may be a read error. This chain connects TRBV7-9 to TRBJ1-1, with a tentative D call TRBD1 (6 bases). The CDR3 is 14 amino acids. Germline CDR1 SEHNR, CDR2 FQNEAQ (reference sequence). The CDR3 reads CSSSSGQMNTEAFF. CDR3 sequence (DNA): TGTTCCAGCAGCAGTGGACAGATGAACACTGAAGCTTTCTTT.

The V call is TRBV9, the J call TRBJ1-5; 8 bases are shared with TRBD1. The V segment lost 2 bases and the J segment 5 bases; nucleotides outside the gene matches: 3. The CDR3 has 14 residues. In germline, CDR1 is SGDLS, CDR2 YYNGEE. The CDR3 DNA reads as TGTGCCAGCAGCGTCACAGGGGGGGATCAGCCCCAGCATTTT. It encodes CASSVTGGDQPQHF.